This note documents a single T cell receptor (beta chain) sequence. In the authors' workflow: Reference gene primers were amplified, and this amplification served to estimate nucleated cell counts. Generated by immunoSEQ multiplex PCR, the TCRdb table keeps only in-frame clones and is missing some. V, J and clone size reflect that table, while D and trimming were determined from the DNA. The table has roughly 290,000 clones, 80% to 85% seen once. Seattle's enrolled individuals joined amid active infection and were then monitored longitudinally. This sample was included in a study of blood T cell repertoires in COVID-19. In the study overall: Acute-phase and convalescent COVID-19 samples originated in the United States, Italy and Spain.

CDR1 LGHNA and CDR2 YSLEER come from the germline V gene. The V gene end was trimmed by 0 bases and the J gene end by 4 bases; junction bases not matched to a gene: 3. The CDR3 is 16 amino acids. Sequenced material: peripheral blood. V gene TRBV4-3 combines with J gene TRBJ2-1, with TRBD2 identical over 10 bases. This sequence was found in a person in their 70s with COVID-19, enrolled during active disease. The CDR3 DNA is TGCGCCAGCAGCCAAGAGTTACTAGCGGGGTACAATGAGCAGTTCTTC. Translated: CASSQELLAGYNEQFF.